This T cell receptor (beta chain) was documented in a study of tumor-infiltrating lymphocytes in oesophageal squamous cell carcinoma. Only a few counts were recorded for this clonotype. CDR1 is MNHNS and CDR2 is SASEGT in the germline V gene. CDR3 length: 15 residues. TCRdb redid the calling of the PCR reads with MiXCR, one entry per CDR3 protein. The sample contains around 13,000 distinct CDR3 sequences, more than 45% of which appear only once. The clonotype originates from a female donor with esophageal squamous cell carcinoma. The sequencing sample was made of esophageal tumor tissue. The chain combines TRBV6-1 with TRBJ2-1; D remains ambiguous. The J call may be wrong; the DNA end is better matched by TRBJ2-7. CDR3 protein: CASSVERSSSYEQYF. DNA for the CDR3: TGTGCCAGCAGTGTAGAGCGATCAAGCTCCTACGAGCAGTACTTC.